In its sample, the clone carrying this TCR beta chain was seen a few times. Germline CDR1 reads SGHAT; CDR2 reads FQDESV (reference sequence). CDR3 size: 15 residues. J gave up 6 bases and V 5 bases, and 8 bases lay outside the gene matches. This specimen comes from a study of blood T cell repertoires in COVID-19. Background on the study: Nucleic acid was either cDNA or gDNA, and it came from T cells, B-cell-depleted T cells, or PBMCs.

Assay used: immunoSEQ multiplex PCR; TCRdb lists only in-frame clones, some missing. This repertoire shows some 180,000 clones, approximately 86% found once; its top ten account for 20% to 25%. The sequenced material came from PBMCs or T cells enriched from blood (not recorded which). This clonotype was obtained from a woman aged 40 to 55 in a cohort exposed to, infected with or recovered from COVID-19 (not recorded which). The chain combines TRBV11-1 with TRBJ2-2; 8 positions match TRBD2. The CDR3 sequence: CASSRAGVDAGELFF. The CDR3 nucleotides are TGTGCCAGCAGCCGAGCGGGGGTTGACGCCGGGGAGCTGTTTTTT.